This is a list of T cell receptor beta chains from one sample in a study of shared clonotypes between healthy human individuals. The repertoire was sequenced with immunoSEQ multiplex PCR; TCRdb's copy has only in-frame clones and lacks some. The table lists around 1.1 million clones, approximately 78% of them singletons. The sequenced sample consisted of memory CD4+ T cells from PBMCs. The receptors derive from a man aged 18 to 30 in good health. Some clones in this sample may be carry-over from other donors' samples. CDR3s include the opening cysteine and the closing phenylalanine or tryptophan. The D gene is left open where the match is weak.

D gene	V gene	J gene	CDR3 protein
TRBD2	TRBV28	TRBJ2-2	CASSSVAGGYTGELFF
NA	TRBV28	TRBJ2-1	CASSYPLNEQFF
TRBD1	TRBV6-5	TRBJ2-7	CASSYWGQGFPEQYF
TRBD1	TRBV27	TRBJ2-1	CASSPQGAQGTVYNEQFF
NA	TRBV5-4	TRBJ1-1	CASSFDSLLNTEAFF
NA	TRBV25-1	TRBJ1-2	CASSEIGGRGDNYGYTF
NA	TRBV9	TRBJ2-2	CASSVRGASPTGELFF
TRBD2	TRBV5-8	TRBJ2-1	CASSRSGRVYNEQFF
TRBD1	TRBV5-1	TRBJ2-5	CASSASPGGLGETQYF
NA	TRBV4-3	TRBJ1-3	CASSQLGYRFSGNTIYF
NA	TRBV11-2	TRBJ2-1	CASSFIGYGVSLYNEQFF
TRBD2	TRBV2	TRBJ2-5	CATTLAGGLETQYF
NA	TRBV5-1	TRBJ2-2	CASSGGNTGELFF
NA	TRBV5-4	TRBJ1-2	CASSSIDSGTNGYTF
TRBD2	TRBV7-2	TRBJ2-3	CASSQDIASGSRNTQYF
NA	TRBV28	TRBJ2-7	CASSLTGRGSSEQYF
NA	TRBV30	TRBJ1-2	CACEISNYGYTF
NA	TRBV11-2	TRBJ2-2	CASSLLRTEELFF
NA	TRBV28	TRBJ1-2	CASSHPPPGNYGYTF
NA	TRBV7-9	TRBJ2-7	CASSLGSEPYEQYF
TRBD2	TRBV7-7	TRBJ2-3	CASSFGLAGLDTQYF
NA	TRBV4-1	TRBJ1-5	CASSQGRGPQPQHF
NA	TRBV7-9	TRBJ2-3	CASSARGTQYF
NA	TRBV9	TRBJ2-3	CASSTQELSATTQYF
NA	TRBV19	TRBJ2-5	CASSREIGETQYF
TRBD2	TRBV7-9	TRBJ2-3	CASSLAGPTDTQYF
NA	TRBV11-3	TRBJ1-1	CASSLGAGSTEAFF
NA	TRBV5-4	TRBJ2-1	CASSLASGARFNEQFF
TRBD1	TRBV10-3	TRBJ2-2	CATRGTANTGELFF
TRBD1	TRBV9	TRBJ2-7	CASSGQGVSEQYF
NA	TRBV28	TRBJ1-5	CASSLLPRQAGQPQHF